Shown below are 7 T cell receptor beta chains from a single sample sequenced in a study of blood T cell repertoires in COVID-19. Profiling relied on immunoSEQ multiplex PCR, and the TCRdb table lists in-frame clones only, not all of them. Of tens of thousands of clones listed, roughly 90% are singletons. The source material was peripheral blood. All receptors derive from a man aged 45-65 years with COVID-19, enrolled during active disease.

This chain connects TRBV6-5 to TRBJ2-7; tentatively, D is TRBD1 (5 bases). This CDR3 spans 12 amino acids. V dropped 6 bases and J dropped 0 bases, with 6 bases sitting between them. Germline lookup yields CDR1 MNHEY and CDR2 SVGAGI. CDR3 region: CASRGDSYEQYF. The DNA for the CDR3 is TGTGCCAGCAGAGGGGACTCCTACGAGCAGTACTTC.

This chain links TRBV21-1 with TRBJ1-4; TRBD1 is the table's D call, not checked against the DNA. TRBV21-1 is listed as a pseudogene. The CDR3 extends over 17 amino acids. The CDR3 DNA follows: TGTGCCAGCAGCAAAATTGGGGGGACAGGGAGTAATGAAAAACTGTTTTTT. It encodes CASSKIGGTGSNEKLFF.

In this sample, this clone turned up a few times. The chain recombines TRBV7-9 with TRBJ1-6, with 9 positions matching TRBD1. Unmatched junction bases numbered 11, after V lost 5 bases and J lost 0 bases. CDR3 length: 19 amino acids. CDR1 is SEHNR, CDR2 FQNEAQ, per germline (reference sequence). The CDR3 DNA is TGTGCCAGCAGCGACTCTGGGACAGGGCGAAGCTCCTATAATTCACCCCTCCACTTT. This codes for CASSDSGTGRSSYNSPLHF.

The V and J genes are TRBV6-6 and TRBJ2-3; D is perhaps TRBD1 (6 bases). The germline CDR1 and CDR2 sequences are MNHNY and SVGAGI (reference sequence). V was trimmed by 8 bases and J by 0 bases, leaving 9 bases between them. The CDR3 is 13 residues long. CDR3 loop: CASVQGSTDTQYF. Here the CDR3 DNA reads TGTGCCAGCGTACAGGGCAGCACAGATACGCAGTATTTT.

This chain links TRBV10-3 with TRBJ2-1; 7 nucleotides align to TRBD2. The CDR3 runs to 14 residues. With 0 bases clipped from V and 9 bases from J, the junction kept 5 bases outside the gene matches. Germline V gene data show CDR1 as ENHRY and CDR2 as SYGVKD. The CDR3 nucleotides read TGTGCCATCAGTGAGTCAACAGGCGGGGGTGAGCAGTTCTTC. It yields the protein CAISESTGGGEQFF.

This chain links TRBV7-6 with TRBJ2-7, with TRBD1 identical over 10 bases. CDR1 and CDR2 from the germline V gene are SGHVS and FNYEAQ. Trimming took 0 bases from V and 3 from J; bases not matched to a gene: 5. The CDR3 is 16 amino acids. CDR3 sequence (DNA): TGTGCCAGCAGCTTAGCTGCCGGACAGGGGGGCTACGAGCAGTACTTC. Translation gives CASSLAAGQGGYEQYF.

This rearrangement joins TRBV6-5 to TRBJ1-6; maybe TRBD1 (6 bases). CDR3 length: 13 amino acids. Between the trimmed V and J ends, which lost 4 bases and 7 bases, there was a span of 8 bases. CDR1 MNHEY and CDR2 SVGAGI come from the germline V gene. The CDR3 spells CASSFTGNSPLHF. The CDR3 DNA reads TGTGCCAGCAGTTTTACAGGGAATTCACCCCTCCACTTT.